This T cell receptor beta chain is drawn from a study of cytomegalovirus exposure and HLA in healthy donors. Study details: From HLA-typed donors, an early data release held 70 million to 100 million unique TCRs.

In this sample, this clone turned up a few times. Its antigen is as yet unknown. 13 Jbeta primers and 60 Vbeta primers were used for the PCR. Sequencing was performed with immunoSEQ multiplex PCR; in TCRdb, only in-frame clones are kept and a portion is missing. This table has about 140,000 clones, around 80% appearing once. Germline V gene data show CDR1 as MNHNS and CDR2 as SASEGT. V lost 4 bases to trimming and J lost 4 bases, with 14 bases between them. There are 14 residues in the CDR3. Study results and caveats: Later analysis identified several of the most significant clusters that appeared linked to common viral pathogens. HLA alleles showed associations with 15,000 to 20,000 TCR beta sequences in a later analysis, at a 0.05 false discovery rate.

The rearrangement uses TRBV6-1 and TRBJ2-7; TRBD1 is a possible D gene (6 bases). Sequencing input: PBMCs. The TCR originated in a middle-aged man in good health and CMV-seropositive. CDR3 residues: CASSAQGNPYEQYF. For the CDR3, the DNA is TGTGCCAGCAGTGCTCAGGGGAACCCTTACGAGCAGTACTTC.